This T cell receptor (beta chain) emerged from a study of shared clonotypes between healthy human individuals. General study results and limits: What rarefaction showed was incomplete sorted-subset sequencing despite large depth. In a few donors, around 5.5% of naive CD4 clonotypes appeared in common.

CD45RO-negative cells were positively selected for CCR7, leaving out terminally differentiated effector memory CD45RA+ cells. Adult donors, all healthy and HIV-negative, had no recent acute infections or vaccinations. Details on this clone: Its antigen is not identified.

Only in-frame clones appear in the TCRdb table, and some are missing; sequencing was by immunoSEQ multiplex PCR. The sample lists hundreds of thousands of clones, about 96% occurring once. In germline, CDR1 is SEHNR, CDR2 FQNEAQ (reference sequence). This CDR3 has 19 residues. V was cut by 5 bases and J by 8 bases, with 31 bases left in between. This receptor was obtained from a man in his thirties or forties in good health. V is TRBV7-9 and J is TRBJ2-1; D is tentatively TRBD1 or TRBD2 (5 bases each). What was sequenced was naive CD8+ T cells sorted from blood. The DNA for the CDR3 is TGTGCCAGCAGCCACCCTCCTTATGGGGCTAGCCGAATTTCGGATGAGCAGTTCTTC. This codes for CASSHPPYGASRISDEQFF.